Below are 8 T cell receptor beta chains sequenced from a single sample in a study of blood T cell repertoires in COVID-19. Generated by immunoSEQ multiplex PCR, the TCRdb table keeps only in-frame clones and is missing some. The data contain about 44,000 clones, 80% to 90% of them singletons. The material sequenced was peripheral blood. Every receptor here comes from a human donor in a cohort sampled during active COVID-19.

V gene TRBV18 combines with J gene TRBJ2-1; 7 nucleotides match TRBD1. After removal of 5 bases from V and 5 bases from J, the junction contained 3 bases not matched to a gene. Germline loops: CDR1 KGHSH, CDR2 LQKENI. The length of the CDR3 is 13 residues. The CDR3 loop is CASSGDSHNEQFF. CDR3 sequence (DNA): TGTGCCAGCTCAGGGGACAGCCACAATGAGCAGTTCTTC.

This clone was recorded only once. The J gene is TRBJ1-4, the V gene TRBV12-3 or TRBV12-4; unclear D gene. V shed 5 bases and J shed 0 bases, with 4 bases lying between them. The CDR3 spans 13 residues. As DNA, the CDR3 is TGTGCCAGCAGTCGAGCAACTAATGAAAAACTGTTTTTT. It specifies CASSRATNEKLFF.

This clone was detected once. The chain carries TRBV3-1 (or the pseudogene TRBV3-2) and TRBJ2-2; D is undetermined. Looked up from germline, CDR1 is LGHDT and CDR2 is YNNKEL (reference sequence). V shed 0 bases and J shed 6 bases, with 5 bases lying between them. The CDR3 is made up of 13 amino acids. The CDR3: CASSQDLAGELFF. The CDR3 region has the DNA TGTGCCAGCAGCCAAGATCTCGCCGGGGAGCTGTTTTTT.

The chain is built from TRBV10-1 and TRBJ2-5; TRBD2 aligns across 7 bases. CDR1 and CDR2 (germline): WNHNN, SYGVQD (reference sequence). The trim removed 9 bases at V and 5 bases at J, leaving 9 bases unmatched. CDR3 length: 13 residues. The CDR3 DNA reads TGCGCCAGAAAACAGAGGGGAGGGGAGACCCAGTACTTC. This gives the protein CARKQRGGETQYF.

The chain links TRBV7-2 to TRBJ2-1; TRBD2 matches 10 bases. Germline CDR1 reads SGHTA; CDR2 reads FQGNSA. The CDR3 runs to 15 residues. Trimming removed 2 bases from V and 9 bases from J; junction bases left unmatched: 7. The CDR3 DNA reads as TGTGCCAGCAGCTTAAGCGGGGGGGCTCCGGTTGAGCAGTTCTTC. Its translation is CASSLSGGAPVEQFF.

CDR3 loop: CASTPVVSSYEQYF. In nucleotides, the CDR3 is TGTGCCAGCACCCCGGTCGTGAGCTCCTACGAGCAGTACTTC. V and J are TRBV6-2 or TRBV6-3 and TRBJ2-7; D unresolved. V lost 7 bases to trimming and J lost 0 bases, with 13 bases between them. There are 14 residues in the CDR3. CDR1 MNHEY and CDR2 SVGEGT come from the germline V gene.

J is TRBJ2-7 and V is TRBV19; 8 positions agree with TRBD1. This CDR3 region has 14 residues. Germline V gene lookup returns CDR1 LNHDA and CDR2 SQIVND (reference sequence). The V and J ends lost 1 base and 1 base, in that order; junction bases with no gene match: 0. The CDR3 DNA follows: TGTGCCAGTAGTATAGGGACAGGGTCCTACGAGCAGTACTTC. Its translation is CASSIGTGSYEQYF.

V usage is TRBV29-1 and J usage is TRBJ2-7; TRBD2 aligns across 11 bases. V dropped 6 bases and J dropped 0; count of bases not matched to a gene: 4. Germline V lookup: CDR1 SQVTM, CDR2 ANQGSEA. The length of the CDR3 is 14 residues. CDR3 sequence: CSVSGTSGSYEQYF. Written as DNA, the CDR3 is TGCAGCGTATCCGGGACTAGCGGCTCCTACGAGCAGTACTTC.